What follows is one TCR beta chain and its context. Its target is not known. Data came from immunoSEQ multiplex PCR; TCRdb stores just in-frame clones and leaves some out. Of millions of clones in the sample, about 92% were seen once. Trimming took off 3 bases at V and 6 bases at J, with 13 bases between the two ends. This CDR3 contains 13 residues. CDR1 and CDR2 from the germline V gene are SGHNT and YYREEE (reference sequence). This specimen comes from a study of shared clonotypes between healthy human individuals. General observations from the study: Collection of samples was limited to blood; tissue repertoires likely differ.

The sequenced material came from naive CD4+ T cells from PBMCs. Subset meaning: CD45RA+ positively selected. The receptor was derived from a man aged 18 to 30 in good health. Some clones in this sample may be carry-over from other donors' samples. This chain joins TRBV5-4 and TRBJ2-7; D call uncertain. The CDR3 sequence is CASSYQIWSEQYF. The DNA of the CDR3 is TGTGCCAGCAGCTACCAGATCTGGTCCGAGCAGTACTTC.